The next 14 T cell receptor beta chains were all read from a single sample in a study of blood T cells in healthy people across ages (dated by TCRdb to between 2015 and 2017). Library preparation used 5' RACE. For sequencing, an Illumina HiSeq 2500 was employed. A second PCR of about 6 to 11 cycles was performed with a sample-barcoded 5' primer and a J-beta primer mix. TCRdb ran its own pipeline on the public reads, namely fastp trimming at Q25 and MiXCR clone calling, and kept in-frame beta chains. One record per CDR3 amino acid sequence lists the most common genes and DNA. For this sample the table gives hundreds of thousands of distinct CDR3 sequences, of which 56% were detected only once. Roughly 25% of the sample comes from the top ten. Material for sequencing was blood. The receptors come from a man in his forties in good health.

This clonotype was recorded a few times. The chain uses TRBV9 and TRBJ2-1; 8 positions match TRBD2. Per germline, CDR1 SGDLS and CDR2 YYNGEE. The CDR3 covers 15 residues. Losses at the gene ends were 3 bases for V and 4 bases for J; bases not matched to a gene: 6. The CDR3 loop is CASSGAGLGYNEQFF. The CDR3 coding sequence is TGTGCCAGCAGCGGGGCGGGACTAGGATACAATGAGCAGTTCTTC.

A remark on this clonotype: A read error may produce the germline difference seen at one junction end. The chain combines TRBV20-1 with TRBJ2-6; 7 bases match TRBD1. Germline lookup yields CDR1 DFQATT and CDR2 SNEGSKA (reference sequence). The CDR3 is 14 residues long. The CDR3 DNA follows: TGCAGTGCAAGGACAGGTGCTGGGGCCAACTTCCTGACTTTC. Translated, it gives CSARTGAGANFLTF.

The chain is built from TRBV20-1 and TRBJ1-1; D is undetermined. Germline V gene sequence: CDR1 DFQATT, CDR2 SNEGSKA (reference sequence). The CDR3 spans 12 residues. The CDR3 nucleotides are TGCACGATAAGATTAAGTGACACTGAAGCTTTCTTT. It encodes CTIRLSDTEAFF.

This sequence joins TRBV10-3 and TRBJ1-2, with 12 bases fitting TRBD1. CDR3 size: 14 residues. The germline gives CDR1 ENHRY, CDR2 SYGVKD. The ends lost 10 bases at V and 0 bases at J; junction bases unmatched: 3. CDR3 nucleotides: TGTGCCACCGGGACAGGGGGCTCTAACTATGGCTACACCTTC. This gives the protein CATGTGGSNYGYTF.

This rearrangement joins TRBV6-4 to TRBJ2-5; no firm D call. CDR1 MRHNA and CDR2 SNTAGT come from the germline V gene. The length of the CDR3 is 8 residues. V lost 6 bases and J lost 11, with 4 bases in between. In DNA, the CDR3 is TGTGCCAGCAGGGGGCAGTACTTC. It translates to CASRGQYF.

The chain recombines TRBV9 with TRBJ2-3, with D hard to call. Trimming shortened V by 0 bases and J by 0 bases, and 11 bases separated the two germline ends. Germline CDR1 reads SGDLS; CDR2 reads YYNGEE. This CDR3 has 16 residues. The CDR3 nucleotides are TGTGCCAGCAGCGTAGGGCCAGCCCCTAGCACAGATACGCAGTATTTT. As protein: CASSVGPAPSTDTQYF.

V and J are TRBV20-1 and TRBJ2-3; 9 positions match TRBD2. Looked up from germline, CDR1 is DFQATT and CDR2 is SNEGSKA (reference sequence). CDR3 size: 14 residues. CDR3: CAGGSPLSTDTQYF. The CDR3 nucleotides are TGCGCGGGAGGGTCGCCCTTGAGCACAGATACGCAGTATTTT.

The V and J genes are TRBV4-3 and TRBJ2-7; D is undetermined. The CDR3 has 13 residues. CDR1 is LGHNA, CDR2 YSLEER, per germline. The germline V and J ends were trimmed by 0 bases and 4 bases, with 7 bases remaining between them. This chain's CDR3 is CASSQDRKYEQYF. CDR3 DNA: TGCGCCAGCAGCCAAGATAGGAAGTACGAGCAGTACTTC.

This chain joins TRBV5-6 and TRBJ2-1; D not certain. CDR3 size: 13 residues. V dropped 4 bases and J dropped 13 bases, with 18 bases sitting between them. Germline assignment: CDR1 SGHDT and CDR2 YYEEEE. The CDR3 nucleotides are TGTGCCAGCAGCCGTTCAGCGCAAGAGACCCAGTTCTTC. Protein: CASSRSAQETQFF.

This clonotype was seen more than once but under ten times. The genes are TRBV25-1 and TRBJ2-7, with 9 nucleotides matching TRBD1. J was trimmed by 3 bases and V by 8 bases; bases with no gene match: 5. The CDR3 covers 13 residues. Germline V gene sequence: CDR1 MGHDK, CDR2 SYGVNS. CDR3 sequence reads: CASGDRVGYEQYF. CDR3 coding DNA: TGTGCCAGCGGGGACAGGGTCGGCTACGAGCAGTACTTC.

This clonotype was observed a handful of times. The chain has TRBV3-1 and TRBJ2-7; tentative D call: TRBD2 (5 bases). Deletions cut 5 bases from V and 5 bases from J, with 19 bases between. There are 15 residues in the CDR3. Germline CDR1 reads LGHDT; CDR2 reads YNNKEL (reference sequence). CDR3: CASSFTRAAAHEQYF. In DNA form, the CDR3 reads TGTGCCAGCAGCTTCACTCGGGCAGCGGCCCACGAGCAGTACTTC.

This chain uses TRBV9 with TRBJ2-5; 9 bases line up with TRBD2. CDR1 and CDR2 from the germline V gene are SGDLS and YYNGEE. The CDR3 consists of 14 residues. V lost 2 bases, J lost 4 bases, and 3 bases stayed unmatched. Written as DNA, the CDR3 is TGTGCCAGCAGCGTGCAGACTAGCGGAGAGACCCAGTACTTC. This codes for CASSVQTSGETQYF. The full variable domain, with the rest looked up from reference TRBV9 and TRBJ2-5, is DSGVTQTPKHLITATGQRVTLRCSPRSGDLSVYWYQQSLDQGLQFLIQYYNGEERAKGNILERFSAQQFPDLHSELNLSSLELGDSALYFCASSVQTSGETQYFGPGTRLLVL.

The chain is built from TRBV6-2 or TRBV6-3 and TRBJ1-5, with unresolved D. Germline lookup yields CDR1 MNHEY and CDR2 SVGEGT. V lost 0 bases to trimming and J lost 5 bases, with 11 bases between them. This CDR3 has 15 residues. The CDR3 DNA reads as TGTGCCAGCAGTTACTCTCTCCGCAATGATCAGCCCCAGCATTTT. Protein: CASSYSLRNDQPQHF.

This sequence joins TRBV9 and TRBJ2-2; TRBD1 agrees at 9 bases. V trimming: 4 bases; J trimming: 4 bases; junction bases outside the gene matches: 11. The CDR3 has 17 residues. CDR1 is SGDLS, CDR2 YYNGEE, per germline. CDR3: CASSPLTGGLVTGELFF. The CDR3 DNA reads as TGTGCCAGCAGCCCACTGACAGGGGGGCTGGTCACCGGGGAGCTGTTTTTT.